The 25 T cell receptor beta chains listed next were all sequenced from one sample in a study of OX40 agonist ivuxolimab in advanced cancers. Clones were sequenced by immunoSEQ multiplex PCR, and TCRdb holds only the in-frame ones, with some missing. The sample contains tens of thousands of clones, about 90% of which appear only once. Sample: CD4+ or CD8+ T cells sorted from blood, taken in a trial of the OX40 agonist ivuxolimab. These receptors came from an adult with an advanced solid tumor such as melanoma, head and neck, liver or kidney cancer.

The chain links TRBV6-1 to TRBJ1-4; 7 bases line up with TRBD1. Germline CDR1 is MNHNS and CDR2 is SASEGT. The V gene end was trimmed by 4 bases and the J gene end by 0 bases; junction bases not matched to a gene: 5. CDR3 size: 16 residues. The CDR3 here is CASSGTGLSTNEKLFF. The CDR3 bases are TGTGCCAGCAGTGGGACAGGCCTTTCAACTAATGAAAAACTGTTTTTT.

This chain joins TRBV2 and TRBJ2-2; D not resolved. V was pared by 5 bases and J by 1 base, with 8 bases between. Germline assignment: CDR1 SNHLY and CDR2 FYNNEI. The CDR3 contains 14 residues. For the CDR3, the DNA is TGTGCCAGCAGTCCCACAGAGAACACCGGGGAGCTGTTTTTT. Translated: CASSPTENTGELFF.

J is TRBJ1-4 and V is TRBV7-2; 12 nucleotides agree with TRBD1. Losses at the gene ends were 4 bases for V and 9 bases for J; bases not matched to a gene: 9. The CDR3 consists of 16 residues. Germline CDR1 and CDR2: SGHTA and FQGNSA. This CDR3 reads CASSSDVGTGGKKLFF. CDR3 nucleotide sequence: TGTGCCAGCAGCTCAGATGTAGGGACAGGGGGCAAAAAACTGTTTTTT.

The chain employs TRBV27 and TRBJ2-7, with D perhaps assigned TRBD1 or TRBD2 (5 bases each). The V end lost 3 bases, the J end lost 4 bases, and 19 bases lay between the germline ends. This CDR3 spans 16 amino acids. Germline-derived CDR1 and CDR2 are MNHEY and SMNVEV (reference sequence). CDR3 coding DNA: TGTGCCAGCAGTTTTGGCTCCTCTGGCAGGGAGTACGAGCAGTACTTC. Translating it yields CASSFGSSGREYEQYF.

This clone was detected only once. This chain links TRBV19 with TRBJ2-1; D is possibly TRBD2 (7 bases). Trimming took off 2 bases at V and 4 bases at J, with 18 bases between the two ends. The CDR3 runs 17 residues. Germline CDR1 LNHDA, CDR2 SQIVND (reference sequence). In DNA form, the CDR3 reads TGTGCCAGTAGTATAAGGGGGACGGGAGGACAGTACAATGAGCAGTTCTTC. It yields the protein CASSIRGTGGQYNEQFF.

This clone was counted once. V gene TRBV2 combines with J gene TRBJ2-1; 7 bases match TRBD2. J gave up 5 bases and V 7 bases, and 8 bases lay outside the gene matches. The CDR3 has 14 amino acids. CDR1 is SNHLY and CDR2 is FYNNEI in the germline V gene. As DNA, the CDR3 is TGTGCCAGCATTAGATGGGGGGGTAACAATGAGCAGTTCTTC. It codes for CASIRWGGNNEQFF.

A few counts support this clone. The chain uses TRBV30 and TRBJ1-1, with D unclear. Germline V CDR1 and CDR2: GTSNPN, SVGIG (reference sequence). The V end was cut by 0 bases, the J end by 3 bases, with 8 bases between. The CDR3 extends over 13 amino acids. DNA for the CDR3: TGTGCCTGGAGTGTTGGTCTCGACACTGAAGCTTTCTTT. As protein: CAWSVGLDTEAFF. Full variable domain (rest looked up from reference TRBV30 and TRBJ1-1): SQTIHQWPATLVQPVGSPLSLECTVEGTSNPNLYWYRQAAGRGLQLLFYSVGIGQISSEVPQNLSASRPQDRQFILSSKKLLLSDSGFYLCAWSVGLDTEAFFGQGTRLTVV.

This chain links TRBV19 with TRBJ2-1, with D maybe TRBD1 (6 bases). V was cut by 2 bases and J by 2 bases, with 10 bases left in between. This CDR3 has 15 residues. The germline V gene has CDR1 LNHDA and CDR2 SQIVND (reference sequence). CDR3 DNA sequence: TGTGCCAGTAGTATACGGGACAAAACCTACAATGAGCAGTTCTTC. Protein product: CASSIRDKTYNEQFF.

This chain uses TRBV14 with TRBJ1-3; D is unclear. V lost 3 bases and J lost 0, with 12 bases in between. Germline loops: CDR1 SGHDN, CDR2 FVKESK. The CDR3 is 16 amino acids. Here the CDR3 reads CASSQGRLLSGNTIYF. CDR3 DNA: TGTGCCAGCAGCCAGGGGAGATTACTCTCTGGAAACACCATATATTTT.

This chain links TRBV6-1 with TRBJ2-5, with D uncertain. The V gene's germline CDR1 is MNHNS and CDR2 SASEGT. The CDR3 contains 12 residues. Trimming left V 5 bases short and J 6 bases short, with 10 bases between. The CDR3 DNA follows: TGTGCCAGCAGTCCTCTGGGGAAGACCCAGTACTTC. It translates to CASSPLGKTQYF.

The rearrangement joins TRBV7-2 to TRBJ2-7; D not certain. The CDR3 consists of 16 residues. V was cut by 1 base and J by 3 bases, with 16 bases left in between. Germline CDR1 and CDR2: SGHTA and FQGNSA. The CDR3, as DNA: TGTGCCAGCAGCTTAGGAGGTATAGGGATAAACTACGAGCAGTACTTC. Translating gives CASSLGGIGINYEQYF.

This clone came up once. The CDR3 DNA follows: TGTGCCAGTAGTATAGGGGCAGCGGGAGACGAGACCCAGTACTTC. This codes for CASSIGAAGDETQYF. The gene calls are TRBV19 and TRBJ2-5; 8 bases fit TRBD2. Germline V gives CDR1 LNHDA, CDR2 SQIVND (reference sequence). The junction had 6 bases not matched to a gene; V was cut back by 1 base and J by 5 bases. CDR3 size: 15 residues.

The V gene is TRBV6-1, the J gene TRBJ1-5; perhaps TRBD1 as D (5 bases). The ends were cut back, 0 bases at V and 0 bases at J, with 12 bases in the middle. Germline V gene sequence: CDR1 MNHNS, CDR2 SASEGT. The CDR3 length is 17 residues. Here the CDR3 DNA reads TGTGCCAGCAGTGAAGCGCCAGGGTTCTATAGCAATCAGCCCCAGCATTTT. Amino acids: CASSEAPGFYSNQPQHF.

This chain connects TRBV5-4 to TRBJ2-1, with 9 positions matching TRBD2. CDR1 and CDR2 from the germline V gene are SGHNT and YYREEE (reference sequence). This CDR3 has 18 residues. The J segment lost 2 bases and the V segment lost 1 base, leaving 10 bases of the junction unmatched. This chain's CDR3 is CASSLLGLASRPYNEQFF. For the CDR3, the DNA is TGTGCCAGCAGCTTGTTAGGACTAGCGTCTCGACCCTACAATGAGCAGTTCTTC. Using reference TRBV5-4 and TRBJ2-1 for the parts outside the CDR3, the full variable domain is ETGVTQSPTHLIKTRGQQVTLRCSSQSGHNTVSWYQQALGQGPQFIFQYYREEENGRGNFPPRFSGLQFPNYSSELNVNALELDDSALYLCASSLLGLASRPYNEQFFGPGTRLTVL.

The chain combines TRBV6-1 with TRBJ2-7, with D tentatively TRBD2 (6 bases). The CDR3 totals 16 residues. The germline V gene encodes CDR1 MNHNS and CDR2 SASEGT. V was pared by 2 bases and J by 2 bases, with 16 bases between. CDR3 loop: CASSELTGLSAYEQYF. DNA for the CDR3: TGTGCCAGCAGTGAATTAACGGGACTGTCCGCCTACGAGCAGTACTTC.

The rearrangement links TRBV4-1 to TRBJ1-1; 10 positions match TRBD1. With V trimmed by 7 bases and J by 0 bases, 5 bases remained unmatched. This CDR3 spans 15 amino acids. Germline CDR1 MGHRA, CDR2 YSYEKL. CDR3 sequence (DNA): TGCGCCAGCACCCCGGGACAGGGGATGAACACTGAAGCTTTCTTT. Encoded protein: CASTPGQGMNTEAFF.

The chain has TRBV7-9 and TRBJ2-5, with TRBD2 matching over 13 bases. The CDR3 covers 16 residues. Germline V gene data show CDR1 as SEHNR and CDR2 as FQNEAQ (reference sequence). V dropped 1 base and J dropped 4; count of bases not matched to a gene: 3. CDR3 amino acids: CASSLGTSGSGETQYF. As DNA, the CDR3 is TGTGCCAGCAGCTTAGGGACTAGCGGGAGTGGAGAGACCCAGTACTTC.

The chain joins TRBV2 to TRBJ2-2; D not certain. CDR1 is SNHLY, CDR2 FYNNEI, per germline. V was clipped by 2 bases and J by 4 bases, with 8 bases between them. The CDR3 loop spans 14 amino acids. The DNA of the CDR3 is TGTGCCAGCAGTGAATTTTCAAGCACCGGGGAGCTGTTTTTT. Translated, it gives CASSEFSSTGELFF.

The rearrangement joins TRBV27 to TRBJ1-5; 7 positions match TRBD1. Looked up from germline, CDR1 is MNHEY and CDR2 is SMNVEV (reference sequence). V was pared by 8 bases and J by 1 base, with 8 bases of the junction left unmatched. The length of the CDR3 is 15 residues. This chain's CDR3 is CASSSGTESNQPQHF. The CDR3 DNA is TGTGCCAGCTCCTCGGGGACAGAGAGCAATCAGCCCCAGCATTTT.

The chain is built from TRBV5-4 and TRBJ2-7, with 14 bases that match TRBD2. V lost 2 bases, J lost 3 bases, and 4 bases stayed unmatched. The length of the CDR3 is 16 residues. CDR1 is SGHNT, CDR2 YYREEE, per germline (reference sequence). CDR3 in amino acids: CASSLGTSGSLYEQYF. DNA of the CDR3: TGTGCCAGCAGCTTAGGGACTAGCGGGAGTCTCTACGAGCAGTACTTC.

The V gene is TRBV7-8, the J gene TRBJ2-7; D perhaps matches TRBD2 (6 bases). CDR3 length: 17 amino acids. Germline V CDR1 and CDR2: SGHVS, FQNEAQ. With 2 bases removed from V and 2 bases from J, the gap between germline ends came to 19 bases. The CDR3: CASSLMGGPILPYEQYF. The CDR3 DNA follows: TGTGCCAGCAGCTTAATGGGAGGACCGATACTCCCCTACGAGCAGTACTTC.

CDR3 bases: TGTGCCAGTCGACAGGGGTTGAATGAGCAGTTCTTC. The encoded protein is CASRQGLNEQFF. The V gene is TRBV19, the J gene TRBJ2-1, with 8 bases fitting TRBD1. This CDR3 has 12 residues. Trimming removed 8 bases from V and 7 bases from J; junction bases left unmatched: 4. Per the germline V gene, CDR1 is LNHDA and CDR2 is SQIVND (reference sequence).

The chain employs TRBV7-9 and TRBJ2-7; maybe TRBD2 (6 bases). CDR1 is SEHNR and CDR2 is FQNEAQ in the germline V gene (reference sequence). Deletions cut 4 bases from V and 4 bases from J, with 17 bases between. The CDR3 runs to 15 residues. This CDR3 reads CASSSSGGRIYEQYF. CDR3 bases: TGTGCCAGCAGCTCTTCCGGGGGACGGATTTACGAGCAGTACTTC.

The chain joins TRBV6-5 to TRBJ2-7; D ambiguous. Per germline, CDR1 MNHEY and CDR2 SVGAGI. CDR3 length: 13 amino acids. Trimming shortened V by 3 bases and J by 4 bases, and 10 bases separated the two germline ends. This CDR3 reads CASSYYLGYEQYF. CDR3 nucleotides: TGTGCCAGCAGTTATTACCTGGGGTACGAGCAGTACTTC.

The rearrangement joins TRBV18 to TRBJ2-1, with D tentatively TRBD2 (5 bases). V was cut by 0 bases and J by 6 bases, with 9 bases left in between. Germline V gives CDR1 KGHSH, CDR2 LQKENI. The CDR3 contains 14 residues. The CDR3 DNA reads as TGTGCCAGCTCACCACCGGGAGAAGGCAATGAGCAGTTCTTC. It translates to CASSPPGEGNEQFF.